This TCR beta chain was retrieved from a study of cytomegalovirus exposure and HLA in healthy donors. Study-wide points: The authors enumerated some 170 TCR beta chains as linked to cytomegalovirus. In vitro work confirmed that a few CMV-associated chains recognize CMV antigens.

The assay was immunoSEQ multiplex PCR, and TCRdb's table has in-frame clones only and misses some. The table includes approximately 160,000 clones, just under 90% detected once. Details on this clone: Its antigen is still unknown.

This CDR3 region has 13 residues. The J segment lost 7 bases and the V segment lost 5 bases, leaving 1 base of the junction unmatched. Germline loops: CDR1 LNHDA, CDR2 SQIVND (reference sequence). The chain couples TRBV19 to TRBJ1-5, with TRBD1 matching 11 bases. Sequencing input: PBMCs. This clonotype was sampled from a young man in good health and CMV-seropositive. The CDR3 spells CASSGDRGQPQHF. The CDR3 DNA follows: TGTGCCAGTAGTGGGGACAGGGGGCAGCCCCAGCATTTT.